This T cell receptor (beta chain) was identified in a study of CD4 T cells in relation to SARS-CoV-2 and coronaviruses. For this clone: Its antigen is currently unknown.

Fewer than 130,000 naive or memory CD4+ cells were cultured with CEF peptides for roughly 10 days. From germline, CDR1 is LNHDA and CDR2 SQIVND (reference sequence). The V gene lost 6 bases and the J gene lost 5 bases, with 19 bases spanning the gap. The CDR3 extends over 15 amino acids. Naive and memory CD4+ T cells were cultured with CEF, then survey-sequenced. Data came from immunoSEQ multiplex PCR; TCRdb stores just in-frame clones and leaves some out. The sample includes around 28,000 clones, about three quarters seen only once; the top ten take 3.4%. This clonotype originated in an adult with COVID-19. The V call is TRBV19, the J call TRBJ2-5; D may be TRBD1 or TRBD2 (5 bases each). Sequences were obtained from memory CD4+ T cells from PBMCs, cultured in vitro. The chain's CDR3 is CASSLVAGAGETQYF. The CDR3 coding sequence is TGTGCCAGTAGCCTTGTCGCCGGGGCGGGCGAGACCCAGTACTTC.